One sample yielded the 23 T cell receptor beta chains listed below, sequenced in a study of early T cells in non-severe SARS-CoV-2 infection. TCRdb fed the 5' RACE reads into MiXCR, producing one record per CDR3 protein. Of tens of thousands of distinct CDR3 sequences in the sample, around 10% were seen once. The specimen sequenced was whole blood. The receptors were gathered from an adult who was a healthcare worker with PCR-confirmed SARS-CoV-2 infection or an uninfected control (not recorded which).

In this sample, this clonotype turned up a few times. This chain uses TRBV27 with TRBJ2-7, with D maybe TRBD1 (6 bases). V was pared by 7 bases and J by 5 bases, with 18 bases between. CDR1 is MNHEY, CDR2 SMNVEV, per germline (reference sequence). CDR3 size: 14 residues. This chain's CDR3 is CASTTPGTSDEQYF. The DNA for the CDR3 is TGTGCCAGCACGACCCCTGGGACATCGGACGAGCAGTACTTC.

The sample holds many counts of this clonotype. V and J are TRBV24-1 and TRBJ2-1; TRBD2 matches 11 bases. CDR3 size: 16 residues. Germline V CDR1 and CDR2: KGHDR, SFDVKD. Trimming removed 1 base from V and 8 bases from J; junction bases left unmatched: 6. The chain's CDR3 is CATSDFGTSGGDEQFF. Written as DNA, the CDR3 is TGTGCCACCAGTGATTTTGGGACTAGCGGCGGGGATGAGCAGTTCTTC.

Many counts were recorded for this clonotype. The chain recombines TRBV6-2 or TRBV6-3 with TRBJ2-7; D unclear. Trimming took off 2 bases at V and 6 bases at J, with 8 bases between the two ends. Germline-derived CDR1 and CDR2 are MNHEY and SVGEGT. This CDR3 has 12 amino acids. The CDR3 nucleotides read TGTGCCAGCAGTTACCCAGCACCCGAGCAGTACTTC. Its translation: CASSYPAPEQYF.

This clonotype turned up a few times. Written as DNA, the CDR3 is TGCGCCAGCAGCCCGGAGGGGGTGGGTTCACCCCTCCACTTT. It translates to CASSPEGVGSPLHF. This rearrangement joins TRBV5-1 to TRBJ1-6; TRBD1 might be the D (6 bases). There are 14 residues in the CDR3. V was cut by 4 bases and J by 9 bases, with 14 bases left in between. Germline V gene lookup returns CDR1 SGHRS and CDR2 YFSETQ.

The J gene is TRBJ2-3, the V gene TRBV20-1; D gene uncertain. The V end was cut by 3 bases, the J end by 2 bases, with 9 bases between. The length of the CDR3 is 13 residues. Germline assignment: CDR1 DFQATT and CDR2 SNEGSKA (reference sequence). The CDR3 is CSARNSLTDTQYF. The CDR3 DNA sequence: TGCAGTGCTAGGAACTCCCTCACAGATACGCAGTATTTT.

This clonotype was counted many times. The chain combines TRBV11-2 with TRBJ1-4; TRBD1 matches at 7 bases. Germline assignment: CDR1 SGHAT and CDR2 FQNNGV. Germline trimming cut 3 bases from V and 10 bases from J; bases unmatched to any gene: 8. The CDR3 sequence is 14 residues long. The CDR3 DNA sequence: TGTGCCAGCAGCTTTTCACAGGGGATAGCAAAACTGTTTTTT. Translated, it gives CASSFSQGIAKLFF. The entire variable domain, with the rest obtained from reference TRBV11-2 and TRBJ1-4, is as follows: EAGVAQSPRYKIIEKRQSVAFWCNPISGHATLYWYQQILGQGPKLLIQFQNNGVVDDSQLPKDRFSAERLKGVDSTLKIQPAKLEDSAVYLCASSFSQGIAKLFFGSGTQLSVL.

In its sample, this clonotype was seen a few times. The genes are TRBV11-2 and TRBJ2-7, with TRBD2 identical over 8 bases. The CDR3 has 15 amino acids. Trimming removed 5 bases from V and 1 base from J; junction bases left unmatched: 7. Germline CDR1 SGHAT, CDR2 FQNNGV. The CDR3 DNA is TGTGCCAGCAGCCTACCAGGACTAGCTTCCTACGAGCAGTACTTC. Amino acid sequence: CASSLPGLASYEQYF.

This chain joins TRBV6-4 and TRBJ2-2; the D is unclear. V was clipped by 5 bases and J by 2 bases, with 9 bases between them. CDR3 length equals 14 residues. CDR1 and CDR2 (germline): MRHNA, SNTAGT. The CDR3 spells CASSMRHNTGELFF. The CDR3 DNA reads as TGTGCCAGCAGTATGAGACACAACACCGGGGAGCTGTTTTTT.

This clonotype was recorded a few times. The V call is TRBV18, the J call TRBJ2-5; D possibly corresponds to TRBD2 (5 bases). The germline gives CDR1 KGHSH, CDR2 LQKENI. Trimming pared 4 bases from V and 1 base from J, leaving 10 bases between. The CDR3 extends over 14 amino acids. The CDR3 loop is CASSLDYIQETQYF. CDR3 coding DNA: TGTGCCAGCTCACTCGACTATATCCAAGAGACCCAGTACTTC. Complete variable domain (other parts from reference TRBV18 and TRBJ2-5): NAGVMQNPRHLVRRRGQEARLRCSPMKGHSHVYWYRQLPEEGLKFMVYLQKENIIDESGMPKERFSAEFPKEGPSILRIQQVVRGDSAAYFCASSLDYIQETQYFGPGTRLLVL.

This clonotype was seen a handful of times. The chain couples TRBV6-1 to TRBJ2-3; a possible D gene is TRBD1 (6 bases). Germline V CDR1 and CDR2: MNHNS, SASEGT. V lost 7 bases and J lost 3, with 11 bases in between. This CDR3 has 13 amino acids. This CDR3 is CASNRQGTDTQYF. CDR3 bases: TGTGCCAGCAATCGGCAGGGGACAGATACGCAGTATTTT.

This clonotype turned up a few times. The rearrangement links TRBV7-2 to TRBJ1-1; a possible D gene is TRBD1 (5 bases). The V gene lost 5 bases and the J gene lost 7 bases, with 8 bases spanning the gap. The CDR3 has 11 residues. Germline CDR1 reads SGHTA; CDR2 reads FQGNSA. This CDR3 reads CASSPRGEAFF. In DNA form, the CDR3 reads TGTGCCAGCAGCCCAAGGGGTGAAGCTTTCTTT.

This chain links TRBV6-5 with TRBJ2-3, with 7 positions matching TRBD1. J lost 5 bases, V lost 6 bases, and 11 bases had no gene match. This CDR3 has 15 residues. CDR1 is MNHEY and CDR2 is SVGAGI in the germline V gene. The CDR3 loop reads CASRIVAGGEDTQYF. CDR3 in DNA: TGTGCCAGCAGGATCGTAGCAGGGGGAGAAGATACGCAGTATTTT.

This clonotype was found a few times. The chain couples TRBV28 to TRBJ2-2, with a possible D match to TRBD1 (6 bases). The CDR3 covers 13 residues. The ends were cut back, 6 bases at V and 6 bases at J, with 11 bases in the middle. Germline CDR1 is MDHEN and CDR2 is SYDVKM. DNA for the CDR3: TGTGCCAGCAGAAGACAGGTCCCCGGGGAGCTGTTTTTT. Protein product: CASRRQVPGELFF.

A few counts support this clonotype. The chain has TRBV20-1 and TRBJ1-4; no definite D call. Trimming took 6 bases from V and 0 from J, leaving 8 bases between them. Germline values: CDR1 DFQATT, CDR2 SNEGSKA (reference sequence). The CDR3 is 13 amino acids. The CDR3 here is CSARTPTNEKLFF. The CDR3, as DNA: TGCAGTGCCCGAACCCCAACTAATGAAAAACTGTTTTTT.

This clonotype was seen many times. V and J are TRBV7-8 and TRBJ1-2; 7 nucleotides line up with TRBD1. This CDR3 region has 14 residues. Germline CDR1 reads SGHVS; CDR2 reads FQNEAQ. With V trimmed by 5 bases and J by 4 bases, 7 bases remained unmatched. The CDR3 region is CASSATQGSYGYTF. In nucleotides, the CDR3 is TGTGCCAGCAGCGCAACACAGGGGTCCTATGGCTACACCTTC. The whole variable domain, remainder taken from reference TRBV7-8 and TRBJ1-2, is GAGVSQSPRYKVAKRGQDVALRCDPISGHVSLFWYQQALGQGPEFLTYFQNEAQLDKSGLPSDRFFAERPEGSVSTLKIQRTQQEDSAVYLCASSATQGSYGYTFGSGTRLTVV.

This clonotype appeared a few times. The chain links TRBV7-3 to TRBJ2-2; no clear D. CDR1 and CDR2 from the germline V gene are SGHTA and FQGTGA. Deletions cut 2 bases from V and 5 bases from J, with 6 bases between. This CDR3 has 13 residues. The CDR3 spells CASSLSWTGELFF. CDR3 nucleotides: TGTGCCAGCAGCTTATCTTGGACCGGGGAGCTGTTTTTT.

The chain has TRBV28 and TRBJ2-7, with 7 bases fitting TRBD1. The ends lost 4 bases at V and 2 bases at J; junction bases unmatched: 5. The CDR3 is 14 residues long. Germline V gene sequence: CDR1 MDHEN, CDR2 SYDVKM. DNA of the CDR3: TGTGCCAGCAGTTCCGACAGGGACCCCTACGAGCAGTACTTC. The encoded protein is CASSSDRDPYEQYF.

This clonotype has ten or more counts. J is TRBJ2-5 and V is TRBV5-4; tentative D call: TRBD2 (5 bases). Germline CDR1 is SGHNT and CDR2 is YYREEE (reference sequence). The CDR3 is 14 amino acids. V dropped 2 bases and J dropped 5 bases, with 13 bases sitting between them. The CDR3 region has the DNA TGTGCCAGCAGCTTACCTACTCGAGGGGAGACCCAGTACTTC. Amino acid sequence: CASSLPTRGETQYF. Full variable domain (rest looked up from reference TRBV5-4 and TRBJ2-5): ETGVTQSPTHLIKTRGQQVTLRCSSQSGHNTVSWYQQALGQGPQFIFQYYREEENGRGNFPPRFSGLQFPNYSSELNVNALELDDSALYLCASSLPTRGETQYFGPGTRLLVL.

V gene TRBV5-1 combines with J gene TRBJ2-7; TRBD2 agrees at 13 bases. The CDR3 loop spans 14 amino acids. Looked up from germline, CDR1 is SGHRS and CDR2 is YFSETQ. After removal of 3 bases from V and 6 bases from J, the junction contained 3 bases not matched to a gene. The DNA of the CDR3 is TGCGCCAGCAGCTACGGGACTAGCGGGATCGAGCAGTACTTC. This gives the protein CASSYGTSGIEQYF. Supplemented by reference TRBV5-1 and TRBJ2-7, the full variable domain reads KAGVTQTPRYLIKTRGQQVTLSCSPISGHRSVSWYQQTPGQGLQFLFEYFSETQRNKGNFPGRFSGRQFSNSRSEMNVSTLELGDSALYLCASSYGTSGIEQYFGPGTRLTVT.

The rearrangement links TRBV21-1 to TRBJ2-7. TRBV21-1 is annotated as a pseudogene. This CDR3 spans 17 amino acids. The CDR3 DNA sequence: TGTGCCAGCAGCAAAGACACTTCTGGGGAGAGGTCCTACGAGCAGTACTTC. As protein: CASSKDTSGERSYEQYF.

The chain recombines TRBV28 with TRBJ2-1, with 12 bases that match TRBD2. With 7 bases clipped from V and 9 bases from J, the junction kept 19 bases outside the gene matches. This CDR3 comprises 18 residues. From germline, CDR1 is MDHEN and CDR2 SYDVKM. The DNA of the CDR3 is TGTGCCAGCACCAGGGCAGGGCTAGGACTAGCGGGAAAGCCTGAGCAGTTCTTC. Amino acid sequence: CASTRAGLGLAGKPEQFF.

The chain links TRBV27 to TRBJ1-2; 9 bases line up with TRBD1. CDR1 MNHEY and CDR2 SMNVEV come from the germline V gene (reference sequence). V trimming: 7 bases; J trimming: 1 base; junction bases outside the gene matches: 4. The CDR3 has 14 residues. CDR3 bases: TGTGCCAGCAAAAGACAGGGGGTTAACTATGGCTACACCTTC. Translation: CASKRQGVNYGYTF.

This clonotype was picked up many times. The V gene is TRBV11-3, the J gene TRBJ2-3; D not certain. Trimming removed 6 bases at V and 2 bases at J, with 6 bases between. This CDR3 comprises 12 residues. Germline V CDR1 and CDR2: SGHNT, YENEEA. CDR3 sequence reads: CASSSATDTQYF. In DNA, the CDR3 is TGTGCCAGCAGTTCCGCCACAGATACGCAGTATTTT.